These 30 T cell receptor beta chains came from one sample sequenced in a study of technical replicates of blood from a handful of donors. The data were produced by immunoSEQ multiplex PCR, yet TCRdb's version contains in-frame clones alone and is incomplete. Among some 58,000 clones listed, roughly 94% were seen once. The specimen sequenced was T cells isolated from PBMCs. The receptors come from a human donor in good health.

The CDR3 is CASSLRGNQPQHF. The CDR3 DNA follows: TGTGCCAGCAGCTTGAGGGGGAATCAGCCCCAGCATTTT. The J gene is TRBJ1-5, the V gene TRBV7-8; weak D call: TRBD1 (6 bases). Germline V gives CDR1 SGHVS, CDR2 FQNEAQ. CDR3 size: 13 residues. The V and J ends lost 3 bases and 4 bases respectively, with 7 bases between them.

This clone occurred a few times. The rearrangement links TRBV28 to TRBJ1-2; perhaps TRBD1 as D (6 bases). V lost 3 bases, J lost 7 bases, and 15 bases lay in between. The CDR3 is 14 residues long. The germline CDR1 and CDR2 sequences are MDHEN and SYDVKM. Written as DNA, the CDR3 is TGTGCCAGCAGTTTTGAAGGGGGTCGGCGTGGCTACACCTTC. It is translated as CASSFEGGRRGYTF.

This rearrangement joins TRBV9 to TRBJ1-3; D unresolved. Germline CDR1 and CDR2: SGDLS and YYNGEE. The CDR3 extends over 13 amino acids. The ends were cut back, 5 bases at V and 3 bases at J, with 9 bases in the middle. CDR3 bases: TGTGCCAGCAGGCCGTCCAGTGGAAACACCATATATTTT. This sequence encodes CASRPSSGNTIYF.

The genes are TRBV5-1 and TRBJ1-1; TRBD1 agrees at 7 bases. From germline, CDR1 is SGHRS and CDR2 YFSETQ. J gave up 3 bases and V 4 bases, and 9 bases lay outside the gene matches. The CDR3 extends over 15 amino acids. The CDR3 DNA is TGCGCCAGCAGCCTGCGACAGGGCGGGGACACTGAAGCTTTCTTT. Protein sequence: CASSLRQGGDTEAFF.

Here the CDR3 reads CASSIRQGDTQYF. CDR3 bases: TGTGCCAGCAGCATAAGACAGGGAGATACGCAGTATTTT. This rearrangement joins TRBV5-4 to TRBJ2-3; 7 bases fit TRBD1. V lost 4 bases and J lost 5; bases outside the gene matches: 4. CDR3 length: 13 residues. The germline gives CDR1 SGHNT, CDR2 YYREEE (reference sequence).

The chain combines TRBV5-1 with TRBJ1-1; no clear D gene. CDR3 length: 19 amino acids. From germline, CDR1 is SGHRS and CDR2 YFSETQ. V lost 5 bases to trimming and J lost 1 base, with 27 bases between them. This CDR3 is CASRLERLRTPERNTEAFF. The CDR3 DNA reads as TGCGCCAGCAGGCTTGAGAGGCTTCGCACCCCGGAAAGGAACACTGAAGCTTTCTTT. The variable domain in full, completed from reference TRBV5-1 and TRBJ1-1, reads KAGVTQTPRYLIKTRGQQVTLSCSPISGHRSVSWYQQTPGQGLQFLFEYFSETQRNKGNFPGRFSGRQFSNSRSEMNVSTLELGDSALYLCASRLERLRTPERNTEAFFGQGTRLTVV.

J is TRBJ2-1 and V is TRBV5-1; TRBD2 aligns across 10 bases. This CDR3 is 15 amino acids long. The V segment lost 2 bases and the J segment 4 bases; nucleotides outside the gene matches: 3. Germline-derived CDR1 and CDR2 are SGHRS and YFSETQ. This CDR3 is CASSLGTSVYNEQFF. Written as DNA, the CDR3 is TGCGCCAGCAGCTTAGGGACTAGCGTTTACAATGAGCAGTTCTTC. Together with reference TRBV5-1 and TRBJ2-1, the CDR3 gives the full variable domain: KAGVTQTPRYLIKTRGQQVTLSCSPISGHRSVSWYQQTPGQGLQFLFEYFSETQRNKGNFPGRFSGRQFSNSRSEMNVSTLELGDSALYLCASSLGTSVYNEQFFGPGTRLTVL.

This chain uses TRBV29-1 with TRBJ2-3; 10 bases fit TRBD1. The CDR3 runs to 14 residues. Unmatched junction bases numbered 6, after V lost 5 bases and J lost 4 bases. The V gene's germline CDR1 is SQVTM and CDR2 ANQGSEA. In DNA, the CDR3 is TGCAGCGTTCAGGTGGGACAGGGGCCAGATACGCAGTATTTT. It encodes CSVQVGQGPDTQYF.

This chain joins TRBV11-2 and TRBJ1-5, with 7 positions matching TRBD1. The CDR3 totals 17 residues. The germline V gene encodes CDR1 SGHAT and CDR2 FQNNGV. V shed 1 base, J shed 5 bases, and the junction held 11 bases outside the gene matches. The CDR3: CASSLAWAHQGDQPQHF. CDR3 nucleotide sequence: TGTGCCAGCAGCTTAGCGTGGGCACATCAGGGGGATCAGCCCCAGCATTTT.

This chain connects TRBV11-2 to TRBJ2-3, with D unclear. The CDR3 spans 12 residues. Germline loops: CDR1 SGHAT, CDR2 FQNNGV. V lost 3 bases to trimming and J lost 6 bases, with 7 bases between them. CDR3 protein: CASSLERDTQYF. In nucleotides, the CDR3 is TGTGCCAGCAGCTTGGAGAGGGATACGCAGTATTTT. The full variable domain, in which reference TRBV11-2 and TRBJ2-3 provide the parts outside the CDR3, is EAGVAQSPRYKIIEKRQSVAFWCNPISGHATLYWYQQILGQGPKLLIQFQNNGVVDDSQLPKDRFSAERLKGVDSTLKIQPAKLEDSAVYLCASSLERDTQYFGPGTRLTVL.

This chain links TRBV10-2 with TRBJ2-1; TRBD2 matches 14 bases. The germline V gene has CDR1 WSHSY and CDR2 SAAADI. V lost 8 bases, J lost 0 bases, and 9 bases stayed unmatched. This CDR3 has 18 amino acids. CDR3 in amino acids: CASVPGTSGSPSYNEQFF. Here the CDR3 DNA reads TGCGCCAGCGTACCCGGGACTAGCGGGAGCCCCTCCTACAATGAGCAGTTCTTC.

This clone showed up just a few times. This chain joins TRBV7-6 and TRBJ1-2; 7 bases agree with TRBD1. V lost 4 bases and J lost 8; bases outside the gene matches: 4. The length of the CDR3 is 12 residues. The germline gives CDR1 SGHVS, CDR2 FNYEAQ. CDR3 coding DNA: TGTGCCAGCAGCTCGGACAGGCGGGGCTACACCTTC. Translating gives CASSSDRRGYTF.

CDR3 sequence (DNA): TGCGCCAGCAGCTTGGAGCAGGGGCTTTCGAGCGAGCAGTACTTC. It is translated as CASSLEQGLSSEQYF. The J gene is TRBJ2-7, the V gene TRBV5-1; D might be TRBD1 (6 bases). V was pared by 0 bases and J by 6 bases, with 16 bases between. The CDR3 sequence is 15 residues long. Germline loops: CDR1 SGHRS, CDR2 YFSETQ.

The CDR3 here is CASSHRAMNTEAFF. CDR3 nucleotide sequence: TGTGCCAGCAGCCACAGGGCGATGAACACTGAAGCTTTCTTT. This chain joins TRBV7-9 and TRBJ1-1, with D possibly TRBD1 on 6 matching bases. The CDR3 extends over 14 amino acids. Germline V gives CDR1 SEHNR, CDR2 FQNEAQ (reference sequence). V dropped 5 bases and J dropped 0 bases, with 10 bases sitting between them.

This clone has only a few counts. This sequence joins TRBV5-1 and TRBJ2-1; 9 bases match TRBD1. The CDR3 sequence is 14 residues long. Per the germline V gene, CDR1 is SGHRS and CDR2 is YFSETQ. Trimming removed 0 bases from V and 7 bases from J; junction bases left unmatched: 2. This CDR3 reads CASSLDRGQNEQFF. CDR3 nucleotide sequence: TGCGCCAGCAGCTTGGACAGGGGGCAAAATGAGCAGTTCTTC.

The V gene is TRBV7-9, the J gene TRBJ1-1, with D tentatively TRBD1 (6 bases). Germline CDR1 and CDR2: SEHNR and FQNEAQ (reference sequence). Trimming took 1 base from V and 8 from J, leaving 17 bases between them. This CDR3 has 15 residues. In DNA, the CDR3 is TGTGCCAGCAGCTTAGGGAGGGGGGGGCGCAGAGAAGCTTTCTTT. Its protein product is CASSLGRGGRREAFF.

The V gene is TRBV28, the J gene TRBJ2-7; D gene uncertain. This CDR3 has 14 residues. The V and J ends lost 5 bases and 0 bases respectively, with 11 bases between them. The germline V gene has CDR1 MDHEN and CDR2 SYDVKM. CDR3 amino acids: CASSLSASSYEQYF. DNA of the CDR3: TGTGCCAGCAGTCTAAGCGCTTCCTCCTACGAGCAGTACTTC.

The CDR3 DNA is TGTGCCAGCAGCGTAGCAGGGGCCGGGGCCAACGTCCTGACTTTC. Its translation is CASSVAGAGANVLTF. This rearrangement joins TRBV9 to TRBJ2-6; perhaps TRBD1 as D (6 bases). Germline lookup yields CDR1 SGDLS and CDR2 YYNGEE. The CDR3 spans 15 residues. V lost 0 bases and J 4 bases, leaving 8 bases between the germline ends.

J is TRBJ1-5 and V is TRBV5-6; tentative D call: TRBD1 (5 bases). Trimming removed 3 bases at V and 1 base at J, with 11 bases between. This CDR3 comprises 15 residues. Germline V lookup: CDR1 SGHDT, CDR2 YYEEEE. This CDR3 is CASSSQGGSNQPQHF. In nucleotides, the CDR3 is TGTGCCAGCAGCTCGCAGGGTGGAAGCAATCAGCCCCAGCATTTT.

This chain uses TRBV5-1 with TRBJ2-1; the match to TRBD1 covers 10 bases. J was trimmed by 6 bases and V by 5 bases; bases with no gene match: 5. From germline, CDR1 is SGHRS and CDR2 YFSETQ. The CDR3 runs 14 residues. The CDR3 is CASRFRDRGNEQFF. DNA of the CDR3: TGCGCCAGCAGATTCCGGGACAGGGGCAATGAGCAGTTCTTC. The whole variable domain, remainder taken from reference TRBV5-1 and TRBJ2-1, is KAGVTQTPRYLIKTRGQQVTLSCSPISGHRSVSWYQQTPGQGLQFLFEYFSETQRNKGNFPGRFSGRQFSNSRSEMNVSTLELGDSALYLCASRFRDRGNEQFFGPGTRLTVL.

V gene TRBV5-1 combines with J gene TRBJ1-1; possibly TRBD1 for D (5 bases). The CDR3 consists of 14 residues. CDR1 is SGHRS and CDR2 is YFSETQ in the germline V gene. The V end lost 1 base, the J end lost 4 bases, and 11 bases lay between the germline ends. This chain's CDR3 is CASSLSGIVTEAFF. The CDR3 DNA sequence: TGCGCCAGCAGCTTGTCAGGGATCGTCACTGAAGCTTTCTTT.

J is TRBJ2-6 and V is TRBV9, with D perhaps TRBD2 (5 bases). V dropped 0 bases and J dropped 0 bases, with 16 bases sitting between them. This CDR3 contains 19 residues. Germline lookup yields CDR1 SGDLS and CDR2 YYNGEE. Here the CDR3 DNA reads TGTGCCAGCAGCGTAGAAGAGAGGGTAGAGGTCTCTGGGGCCAACGTCCTGACTTTC. Translated: CASSVEERVEVSGANVLTF.

The rearrangement uses TRBV6-5 and TRBJ1-2; D is undetermined. Germline lookup yields CDR1 MNHEY and CDR2 SVGAGI. Deletions cut 1 base from V and 5 bases from J, with 17 bases between. The CDR3 is 16 residues long. CDR3 sequence: CASSYFGAGPKYGYTF. Here the CDR3 DNA reads TGTGCCAGCAGTTACTTCGGCGCTGGGCCGAAGTATGGCTACACCTTC.

The J gene is TRBJ1-2, the V gene TRBV5-1; D is ambiguous. V dropped 5 bases and J dropped 4 bases, with 12 bases sitting between them. Germline CDR1 is SGHRS and CDR2 is YFSETQ. The CDR3 is made up of 13 amino acids. This chain's CDR3 is CASSISGVYGYTF. In DNA form, the CDR3 reads TGCGCCAGCAGTATTTCGGGAGTCTATGGCTACACCTTC.

The rearrangement links TRBV7-9 to TRBJ1-1; 10 bases fit TRBD1. With 5 bases clipped from V and 5 bases from J, the junction kept 8 bases outside the gene matches. The germline gives CDR1 SEHNR, CDR2 FQNEAQ (reference sequence). This CDR3 is 15 amino acids long. In DNA, the CDR3 is TGTGCCAGCAGCCGAAGCCGGGACAGGGGTACTGAAGCTTTCTTT. Its protein is CASSRSRDRGTEAFF.

V is TRBV5-1 and J is TRBJ2-3; 10 bases are a match to TRBD2. Per the germline V gene, CDR1 is SGHRS and CDR2 is YFSETQ. This CDR3 has 15 residues. V dropped 5 bases and J dropped 6; count of bases not matched to a gene: 9. CDR3 region: CASSTSGGAVDTQYF. DNA of the CDR3: TGCGCCAGCAGTACCAGCGGGGGGGCGGTTGATACGCAGTATTTT.

The chain uses TRBV28 and TRBJ1-2, with D unclear. The germline V gene has CDR1 MDHEN and CDR2 SYDVKM. CDR3 size: 12 residues. Trimming cost V 6 bases and J 8 bases, with 13 bases left between them. The CDR3: CASSAGGKGYTF. In DNA, the CDR3 is TGTGCCAGCAGCGCCGGAGGCAAAGGCTACACCTTC.

This chain joins TRBV6-5 and TRBJ2-1; a possible D gene is TRBD1 (5 bases). This CDR3 has 14 residues. Trimming stripped 0 bases from V and 8 bases from J, with 11 bases between. Germline CDR1 and CDR2: MNHEY and SVGAGI. The CDR3 is CASSYSAGSDEQFF. The CDR3 DNA reads TGTGCCAGCAGTTACTCGGCAGGGTCGGATGAGCAGTTCTTC.

This rearrangement joins TRBV5-6 to TRBJ2-7; TRBD1 matches at 8 bases. Trimming removed 6 bases from V and 4 bases from J; junction bases left unmatched: 9. The CDR3 extends over 14 amino acids. In germline, CDR1 is SGHDT, CDR2 YYEEEE. The CDR3: CASTPTGEIYEQYF. Written as DNA, the CDR3 is TGTGCCAGCACTCCGACAGGGGAAATATACGAGCAGTACTTC. Supplemented by reference TRBV5-6 and TRBJ2-7, the full variable domain reads DAGVTQSPTHLIKTRGQQVTLRCSPKSGHDTVSWYQQALGQGPQFIFQYYEEEERQRGNFPDRFSGHQFPNYSSELNVNALLLGDSALYLCASTPTGEIYEQYFGPGTRLTVT.

The chain joins TRBV11-2 to TRBJ1-2; D not certain. This CDR3 spans 12 amino acids. V shed 5 bases and J shed 5 bases, with 9 bases lying between them. In germline, CDR1 is SGHAT, CDR2 FQNNGV. Here the CDR3 DNA reads TGTGCCAGCAGCCCAGGCCAATATGGCTACACCTTC. It encodes CASSPGQYGYTF.